The 9 T cell receptor beta chains below come from one sample, sequenced in a study of cytomegalovirus exposure and HLA in healthy donors. Amplification used 60 Vbeta primers and 13 Jbeta primers. Clones were sequenced by immunoSEQ multiplex PCR, and TCRdb holds only the in-frame ones, with some missing. This table holds around 190,000 clones, approximately 86% found once. The specimen sequenced was PBMCs. The receptors shown here come from a boy between 2 and 10 years old in good health and CMV-seronegative.

In this sample, this clone turned up once. This chain connects TRBV5-6 to TRBJ1-1, with D possibly TRBD1 on 5 matching bases. The CDR3 has 16 residues. Germline CDR1 SGHDT, CDR2 YYEEEE. Trimming shortened V by 4 bases and J by 3 bases, and 19 bases separated the two germline ends. CDR3 in DNA: TGTGCCAGCAGCCATGGAAGCGGGGCGCGGGACACTGAAGCTTTCTTT. Residues: CASSHGSGARDTEAFF.

The chain uses TRBV15 and TRBJ1-5, with D possibly TRBD1 on 6 matching bases. V was trimmed by 0 bases and J by 0 bases, leaving 12 bases between them. The V gene's germline CDR1 is LNHNV and CDR2 YYDKDF (reference sequence). The CDR3 is 17 residues long. The chain's CDR3 is CATSRDRGTISNQPQHF. CDR3 coding DNA: TGTGCCACCAGCAGAGATAGGGGGACCATTAGCAATCAGCCCCAGCATTTT. Complete variable domain (other parts from reference TRBV15 and TRBJ1-5): DAMVIQNPRYQVTQFGKPVTLSCSQTLNHNVMYWYQQKSSQAPKLLFHYYDKDFNNEADTPDNFQSRRPNTSFCFLDIRSPGLGDTAMYLCATSRDRGTISNQPQHFGDGTRLSIL.

This clone was observed a single time. The gene calls are TRBV11-3 and TRBJ2-2, with 8 bases fitting TRBD2. Losses at the gene ends were 6 bases for V and 1 base for J; bases not matched to a gene: 4. Germline V gene data show CDR1 as SGHNT and CDR2 as YENEEA. The CDR3 spans 15 residues. The CDR3 DNA follows: TGTGCCAGCAGTTCGGGGGGGATGAACACCGGGGAGCTGTTTTTT. This gives the protein CASSSGGMNTGELFF.

This clone was seen only once. The chain combines TRBV30 with TRBJ1-5, with a tentative D call TRBD1 (6 bases). The V end lost 0 bases, the J end lost 7 bases, and 10 bases lay between the germline ends. The CDR3 length is 13 residues. Germline V lookup: CDR1 GTSNPN, CDR2 SVGIG (reference sequence). CDR3 nucleotides: TGTGCCTGGAGTGTACAGGGCGGGCAGCCCCAGCATTTT. Translating it yields CAWSVQGGQPQHF.

This clone has more than one count but fewer than ten. The chain's CDR3 is CASSLNGGVFYNEQFF. In DNA, the CDR3 is TGTGCCAGCAGCCTAAACGGCGGAGTCTTCTACAATGAGCAGTTCTTC. The genes are TRBV7-2 and TRBJ2-1, with unresolved D. Trimming shortened V by 5 bases and J by 3 bases, and 17 bases separated the two germline ends. The CDR3 is 16 residues long. In germline, CDR1 is SGHTA, CDR2 FQGNSA.

This clone was counted a single time. The CDR3 region is CASGIIQGQQYF. The DNA of the CDR3 is TGTGCCAGCGGGATTATTCAGGGTCAGCAGTACTTC. This rearrangement joins TRBV27 to TRBJ2-7; TRBD1 might be the D (5 bases). Germline lookup yields CDR1 MNHEY and CDR2 SMNVEV (reference sequence). The CDR3 is made up of 12 amino acids. V was clipped by 8 bases and J by 8 bases, with 16 bases between them.

The sample holds one count of this clone. This chain links TRBV5-6 with TRBJ2-7, with D perhaps matching TRBD1 (5 bases). Germline V CDR1 and CDR2: SGHDT, YYEEEE. Trimming took 0 bases from V and 8 from J, leaving 9 bases between them. The CDR3 is 12 residues long. CDR3 in amino acids: CASSLEDTQQYF. The CDR3 region has the DNA TGTGCCAGCAGCTTGGAGGACACTCAGCAGTACTTC.

The V and J genes are TRBV30 and TRBJ2-7; the match to TRBD1 covers 7 bases. The CDR3 spans 16 residues. Germline trimming cut 2 bases from V and 8 bases from J; bases unmatched to any gene: 18. Per the germline V gene, CDR1 is GTSNPN and CDR2 is SVGIG (reference sequence). The DNA for the CDR3 is TGTGCCTGGAGTAACCTCCGGGACAGCCTCCGTACGAAGCAGTACTTC. Residues: CAWSNLRDSLRTKQYF.

Of note for this clone: This sample also contains other DNA sequences that code for the same CDR3. The rearrangement uses TRBV7-9 and TRBJ2-7; perhaps TRBD1 as D (5 bases). Trimming removed 5 bases at V and 3 bases at J, with 20 bases between. The CDR3 sequence is 16 residues long. Germline loops: CDR1 SEHNR, CDR2 FQNEAQ (reference sequence). Written as DNA, the CDR3 is TGTGCCAGCAGCCCGAGGATGCGACAGAGCCACTACGAGCAGTACTTC. Translating gives CASSPRMRQSHYEQYF.